The rows below give T cell receptor beta chains drawn from one sample of a study of CD8 T cells in ankylosing spondylitis. TCRdb independently ran MiXCR on the 5' RACE reads; one entry per CDR3 protein. The sample yields some 150,000 distinct CDR3 sequences, 40% to 50% seen once. Material: synovial fluid, either unsorted or a sorted T cell fraction (not recorded which). The receptors originated from a male donor with ankylosing spondylitis. Both conserved end residues are part of each CDR3. The D gene is left open where the match is weak. Not every row has a clone size; where given, it reads once, few, many or a size class.

j_call v_call d_call clone_size cdr3_nt cdr3_aa
TRBJ1-1 TRBV29-1 - - TGCAGCGTTGAAGATTACGGCCAGCTATACACTGAAGCTTTCTTT CSVEDYGQLYTEAFF
TRBJ1-2 TRBV7-2 - - TGTGCCAGCAGCTTAGTCCCCACTTGGGTGCTCTATGGCTACACCTTC CASSLVPTWVLYGYTF
TRBJ2-1 TRBV18 - - TGTGCCAGCTCACCAGAGATTGTTAATGAGCAGTTCTTC CASSPEIVNEQFF
TRBJ1-1 TRBV2 - - TGTGCCAGCAGACGAACGACTGAAGCTTTCTTT CASRRTTEAFF
TRBJ2-7 TRBV28 TRBD1 few TGTGCCAGCAGTTTTACAGGGGCGACCTACGAGCAGTACTTC CASSFTGATYEQYF
TRBJ2-1 TRBV5-4 - - TGTGCCAGCAGCTTGGGTGACATGTGGGTACGATACAATGAGCAGTTCTTC CASSLGDMWVRYNEQFF
TRBJ2-5 TRBV7-9 - many TGTGCCAGCAGCCCCAGTTGGGACAACTTGGGGACCCAGTACTTC CASSPSWDNLGTQYF
TRBJ1-1 TRBV18 - few TGTGCCAGCTCACCCAAAGGCCACCGGAGCACTGAAGCTTTCTTT CASSPKGHRSTEAFF
TRBJ1-6 TRBV20-1 TRBD1 many TGCAGTGCCCTTCTGGGGCAGGGGGATGTCGCACCCCTCCACTTT CSALLGQGDVAPLHF
TRBJ2-3 TRBV4-2 - many TGTGCCAGCAGCCAAGTAATTGGACAGAAAGGGGATACGCAGTATTTT CASSQVIGQKGDTQYF
TRBJ2-1 TRBV7-3 - few TGTGCCAGCAGCTTACAGGGTAATGAGCAGTTCTTC CASSLQGNEQFF
TRBJ2-3 TRBV4-3 TRBD2 - TGCGCCAGCAGCCAAGGATCGGGAGGGCCAGGGGATACGCAGTATTTT CASSQGSGGPGDTQYF
TRBJ2-1 TRBV5-1 TRBD2 - TGCGCCAGCACCTTCCCGGGAGGATCCTACAATGAGCAGTTCTTC CASTFPGGSYNEQFF
TRBJ2-2 TRBV18 - - TGTGCCAGCTCATCCACCCCCGGTACCGGGGAGCTGTTTTTT CASSSTPGTGELFF
TRBJ2-1 TRBV7-9 TRBD1 - TGTGCCAGCAGCTCTGGGACAGGGTCCTACAATGAGCAGTTCTTC CASSSGTGSYNEQFF
TRBJ2-2 TRBV28 - few TGTGCCAGCACTCCGCGGGTGGAAGCCGGGGAGCTGTTTTTT CASTPRVEAGELFF
TRBJ2-7 TRBV11-2 - - TGTGCCAGCAGCTTCTTTACCCGCTACGAGCAGTACTTC CASSFFTRYEQYF
TRBJ2-1 TRBV7-9 TRBD1 - TGTGCCAGCAGCCCCCCGGGACAGGCCCTCGTTGAGCAGTTCTTC CASSPPGQALVEQFF
TRBJ2-7 TRBV21-1 - - TGTGCCAGCAGCAAAACCGGGACAGGGCCTAGCGAGCAGTACTTC CASSKTGTGPSEQYF
TRBJ2-1 TRBV6-5 TRBD2 many TGTGCCAGCAGTTACGGGGGACTAGCGGGAGGGCCCGCCTACAATGAGCAGTTCTTC CASSYGGLAGGPAYNEQFF
TRBJ2-3 TRBV20-1 - - TGCAGTGCTACTTGGCGGGGCAGCACAGATACGCAGTATTTT CSATWRGSTDTQYF
TRBJ2-2 TRBV28 - few TGTGCCAGCAGACTGACTGAGAACACCGGGGAGCTGTTTTTT CASRLTENTGELFF
TRBJ1-4 TRBV7-9 - - TGTGCCACTCTGGGGGGGACCACTAATGAAAAACTGTTTTTT CATLGGTTNEKLFF
TRBJ2-2 TRBV6-2/TRBV6-3 - - TGTGCCAGCACCGATATCACAGGGATCACCGGGGAGCTGTTTTTT CASTDITGITGELFF
TRBJ1-1 TRBV7-9 - - TGTGCCAGCAGCTTTTTTTTCCTCATGAGGGCTTTCTTT CASSFFFLMRAFF
TRBJ2-1 TRBV12-3/TRBV12-4 - many TGTGCCAGCAGTTCCCCGCCCGGGGCACTCTCCTACAATGAGCAGTTCTTC CASSSPPGALSYNEQFF
TRBJ2-3 TRBV11-2 TRBD2 - TGTGCCAGCAGCTTAGATACCCCTGGGCCGGGAGGGCCCCCGAAACCCACAGATACGCAGTATTTT CASSLDTPGPGGPPKPTDTQYF
TRBJ1-6 TRBV6-5 TRBD1 - TGTGCCAGCAGTTCACAGGGGGCCACCTATAATTCACCCCTCCACTTT CASSSQGATYNSPLHF
TRBJ2-5 TRBV20-1 - - TGCAGTGCTAGAGATGGCCCGGGAGAGACCCAGTACTTC CSARDGPGETQYF
TRBJ2-3 TRBV10-3 TRBD2 few TGTGCCATCAGTGAGCGACCCGGGACTAGCGGGAGTTTAGCAGATACGCAGTATTTT CAISERPGTSGSLADTQYF
TRBJ1-2 TRBV27 TRBD1 - TGTGCCAGCAGTCACCTTGACAGGGAAGGCTACACCTTC CASSHLDREGYTF
TRBJ2-1 TRBV29-1 - - TGCAGCGTTCCCGTGAGGGGGTGGGCGGAACTTCAGTTCTTC CSVPVRGWAELQFF
TRBJ2-4 TRBV7-2 - few TGTGCCAGCAGCTTCGAACCATCGGCCAAAAACATTCAGTACTTC CASSFEPSAKNIQYF
TRBJ1-1 TRBV12-3/TRBV12-4 TRBD1 - TGTGCCAGCAGTTTACTGGGACAGGGGGCGTGGGGCACTGAAGCTTTCTTT CASSLLGQGAWGTEAFF
TRBJ2-7 TRBV27 - few TGTGCCAGCAGTCCACTCGAGGGACTTTCTCGCTACGAGCAGTACTTC CASSPLEGLSRYEQYF
TRBJ2-3 TRBV7-9 TRBD2 many TGTGCCAGCCTCCAGAGGGGGGCTAGCGGGGGCCCAGATACGCAGTATTTT CASLQRGASGGPDTQYF
TRBJ2-7 TRBV20-1 - - TGCAGTGCTAGAGCGTACGGAGGGGGGCCCTCCGAGCAGTACTTC CSARAYGGGPSEQYF
TRBJ2-5 TRBV19 - - TGTGCCAGTAGTCCCGGGTTGGATAGGGCCCAGTACTTC CASSPGLDRAQYF
TRBJ2-2 TRBV12-3/TRBV12-4 - few TGTGCCAGCAGTGCCGACAGATGGAACACCGGGGAGCTGTTTTTT CASSADRWNTGELFF
TRBJ2-7 TRBV20-1 - - TGCAGTGCTAGAGATCTTTGGGACGGCTCCTACGAGCAGTACTTC CSARDLWDGSYEQYF
TRBJ2-2 TRBV4-1 - - TGCGCCAGCAGCCAAGGGGCCAGAGGGGAGCTGTTTTTT CASSQGARGELFF
TRBJ2-7 TRBV5-1 TRBD2 - TGCGCCAGCAGCTTGGCGCGGAGTTGGACTAGCGGGGCCTACGAGCAGTACTTC CASSLARSWTSGAYEQYF
TRBJ2-7 TRBV15 TRBD2 few TGTGCCACCAGCAGAGGACTAGCGGGAGGGCCTTACGAGCAGTACTTC CATSRGLAGGPYEQYF
TRBJ2-7 TRBV27 - - TGTGCCAGCAGTTTAGGCCGGGGGCCACCCTACGAGCAGTACTTC CASSLGRGPPYEQYF
TRBJ1-1 TRBV27 - - TGTGCCAGCACCCTAGGTGACAGGAACACTGAAGCTTTCTTT CASTLGDRNTEAFF
TRBJ2-5 TRBV6-2/TRBV6-3 TRBD1 many TGTGCCAGCAGTTCCACCGCCGGGACAGGTTATGAGACCCAGTACTTC CASSSTAGTGYETQYF
TRBJ2-1 TRBV11-2 TRBD2 many TGTGCCAGCAGCCCAACCCTAGCGGGGGGCTACAATGAGCAGTTCTTC CASSPTLAGGYNEQFF
TRBJ2-3 TRBV7-9 - once TGTGCCAGCAGCCCCCTTGGTACGCAGTATTTT CASSPLGTQYF
TRBJ2-1 TRBV7-3 - few TGTGCCAGCAGCTCACTAGTGTTGGGTTACAATGAGCAGTTCTTC CASSSLVLGYNEQFF
TRBJ1-1 TRBV20-1 - - TGCAGTGTGCTATGGGGGACTGAAGCTTTCTTT CSVLWGTEAFF
TRBJ2-1 TRBV20-1 TRBD2 once TGCAGTGCCCCTATTGGGGGGGGGAGCTCCTACAATGAGCAGTTCTTC CSAPIGGGSSYNEQFF
TRBJ2-1 TRBV12-3/TRBV12-4 TRBD2 few TGTGCCAGCAGCCAGGGACTAGTCTCCTACAATGAGCAGTTCTTC CASSQGLVSYNEQFF
TRBJ2-4 TRBV11-1 TRBD1 - TGTGCCAGCAGCCTTGGACAGGGGATTGACCTAGCCAAAAACATTCAGTACTTC CASSLGQGIDLAKNIQYF
TRBJ1-5 TRBV2 TRBD1 - TGTGCCAGCAGTTCTTACAGGGGCCCGCAGCCCCAGCATTTT CASSSYRGPQPQHF